Listed below are T cell receptor beta chains from one sample, sequenced in a study of T cell responses to AZD1222 COVID-19 vaccine. The assay was immunoSEQ multiplex PCR, and TCRdb's table has in-frame clones only and misses some. The sample records 90,000 to 110,000 clones, 89% being singletons. The source was peripheral blood, collected 28 days after the second AZD1222 dose. All receptors derive from an adult who received the AZD1222 COVID-19 vaccine. Each CDR3 is given with its conserved first and last residue. D genes are given only for firm matches. Clone size is stated in some rows and not others, as once, few, many or a class when expanded.

D	V	size	J	CDR3	DNA
-	TRBV27	-	TRBJ1-2	CASSPSGARLSFGYTF	TGTGCCAGCAGTCCTAGTGGGGCTCGACTGAGTTTTGGCTACACCTTC
-	TRBV2	-	TRBJ1-5	CASSVEGGNQPQHF	TGTGCCAGCAGTGTAGAAGGGGGCAATCAGCCCCAGCATTTT
-	TRBV28	-	TRBJ1-1	CASSLPRGGLNTEAFF	TGTGCCAGCAGTTTACCTCGGGGAGGCTTGAACACTGAAGCTTTCTTT
TRBD1	TRBV30	-	TRBJ2-7	CAWSGGQGVHEQYF	TGTGCCTGGAGTGGGGGACAGGGGGTCCACGAGCAGTACTTC
TRBD2	TRBV27	-	TRBJ2-5	CASSLGSGSGGTQYF	TGTGCCAGCAGTTTAGGTAGCGGGAGCGGGGGGACCCAGTACTTC
TRBD2	TRBV27	-	TRBJ2-1	CASSLSSLAGRYNEQFF	TGTGCCAGCAGTTTATCCTCCCTAGCGGGACGTTACAATGAGCAGTTCTTC
TRBD2	TRBV5-6	once	TRBJ2-1	CASSDWTSGSIHEQFF	TGTGCCAGCAGCGACTGGACTAGCGGGAGTATCCATGAGCAGTTCTTC
-	TRBV3-1/TRBV3-2	-	TRBJ1-2	CASSQGSLGGYTF	TGTGCCAGCAGCCAGGGGAGCCTTGGGGGCTACACCTTC
TRBD2	TRBV7-3	-	TRBJ2-1	CASSLTLPTSKGEQFF	TGTGCCAGCAGCTTAACGCTTCCGACTAGCAAGGGTGAGCAGTTCTTC
TRBD1	TRBV7-2	-	TRBJ2-7	CASSHPGQVPYEQYF	TGTGCCAGCAGTCACCCGGGACAGGTCCCCTACGAGCAGTACTTC
-	TRBV5-1	-	TRBJ1-4	CASTQGRGTNEKLFF	TGCGCCAGCACCCAGGGGCGTGGAACTAATGAAAAACTGTTTTTT
-	TRBV5-6	-	TRBJ2-1	CASSLRAAAYNEQFF	TGTGCCAGCAGCTTAAGGGCTGCAGCCTACAATGAGCAGTTCTTC
-	TRBV28	-	TRBJ1-5	CASSLGYPGQPQHF	TGTGCCAGCAGTTTAGGATACCCCGGGCAGCCCCAGCATTTT
TRBD2	TRBV28	-	TRBJ2-1	CASSPSGTSRDNEQFF	TGTGCCAGCAGTCCTTCCGGGACTAGCAGGGACAATGAGCAGTTCTTC
TRBD1	TRBV19	-	TRBJ1-2	CASRKTGTAGSYGYTF	TGTGCCAGTAGAAAAACCGGGACAGCTGGGAGCTATGGCTACACCTTC
TRBD2	TRBV5-8	-	TRBJ2-1	CASSFTTSAYNEQFF	TGTGCCAGCAGCTTTACAACTAGCGCCTACAATGAGCAGTTCTTC
-	TRBV5-1	few	TRBJ1-6	CASSSAGPENNSPLHF	TGCGCCAGCAGCTCCGCAGGGCCTGAGAATAATTCACCCCTCCACTTT
-	TRBV5-4	-	TRBJ1-1	CASSFPSQGLEAFF	TGTGCCAGCAGCTTCCCCTCACAGGGCCTTGAAGCTTTCTTT
TRBD2	TRBV7-8	-	TRBJ2-1	CASSLARLADQPNEQFF	TGTGCCAGCAGCTTAGCGCGCCTAGCGGACCAACCCAATGAGCAGTTCTTC
-	TRBV27	-	TRBJ2-7	CASSFGPTDEQYF	TGTGCCAGCAGTTTCGGCCCTACCGACGAGCAGTACTTC
TRBD1	TRBV28	-	TRBJ1-1	CPRRGGGGRVITFF	TGTCCCCGCCGGGGGGGAGGGGGCAGGGTGATAACTTTCTTT
TRBD1	TRBV4-2	-	TRBJ1-2	CASSQEETGGNGYTF	TGTGCCAGCAGCCAAGAGGAGACAGGGGGAAATGGCTACACCTTC
TRBD1	TRBV27	-	TRBJ2-7	CASSWTGNVVTEQYF	TGTGCCAGCAGTTGGACAGGGAATGTTGTAACCGAGCAGTACTTC
-	TRBV5-1	-	TRBJ2-3	CASSLDGSRTDTQYF	TGCGCCAGCAGCTTAGACGGGAGCCGCACAGATACGCAGTATTTT
-	TRBV30	-	TRBJ2-7	CAWSLGANQYF	TGTGCCTGGAGTCTAGGGGCCAATCAGTACTTC
-	TRBV7-8	-	TRBJ2-1	CASSQSGDEQFF	TGTGCCAGCAGCCAAAGTGGCGATGAGCAGTTCTTC
-	TRBV28	-	TRBJ2-5	CASSLRSQQETQYF	TGTGCCAGCAGTTTACGGTCACAGCAAGAGACCCAGTACTTC
TRBD1	TRBV28	-	TRBJ2-5	CASSRPQGAETQYF	TGTGCCAGCAGTCGACCTCAGGGGGCCGAGACCCAGTACTTC
-	TRBV5-1	-	TRBJ2-7	CASSLGASLSYEQYF	TGCGCCAGCAGCTTAGGGGCATCCCTCTCCTACGAGCAGTACTTC
-	TRBV6-5	-	TRBJ2-3	CASSRLGPSTDTQYF	TGTGCCAGCAGCCGACTAGGGCCTAGCACAGATACGCAGTATTTT
TRBD1	TRBV10-1	-	TRBJ1-1	CASSDRRQGEAFF	TGCGCCAGCAGTGACCGAAGACAGGGTGAAGCTTTCTTT